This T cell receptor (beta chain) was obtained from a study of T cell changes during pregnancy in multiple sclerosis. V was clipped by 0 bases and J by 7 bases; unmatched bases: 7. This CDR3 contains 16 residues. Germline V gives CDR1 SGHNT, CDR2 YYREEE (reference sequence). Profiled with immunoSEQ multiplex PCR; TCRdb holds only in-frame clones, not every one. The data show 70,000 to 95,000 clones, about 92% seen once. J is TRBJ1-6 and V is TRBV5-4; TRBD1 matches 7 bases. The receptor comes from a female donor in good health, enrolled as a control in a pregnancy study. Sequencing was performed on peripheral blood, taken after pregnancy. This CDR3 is CASSLVPGGKNSPLHF. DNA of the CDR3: TGTGCCAGCAGCTTGGTTCCAGGGGGGAAGAATTCACCCCTCCACTTT.